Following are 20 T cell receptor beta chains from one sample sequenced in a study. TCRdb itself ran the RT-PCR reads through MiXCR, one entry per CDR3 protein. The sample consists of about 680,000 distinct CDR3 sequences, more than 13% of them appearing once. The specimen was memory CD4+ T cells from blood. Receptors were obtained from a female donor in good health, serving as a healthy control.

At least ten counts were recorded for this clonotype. As DNA, the CDR3 is TGCAGTGCTAGGAAACTAGCGGACCCGAACACCGGGGAGCTGTTTTTT. This gives the protein CSARKLADPNTGELFF. This chain joins TRBV20-1 and TRBJ2-2; 8 nucleotides match TRBD2. From germline, CDR1 is DFQATT and CDR2 SNEGSKA (reference sequence). CDR3 length equals 16 residues. Trimming took 3 bases from V and 0 from J; bases not matched to a gene: 6.

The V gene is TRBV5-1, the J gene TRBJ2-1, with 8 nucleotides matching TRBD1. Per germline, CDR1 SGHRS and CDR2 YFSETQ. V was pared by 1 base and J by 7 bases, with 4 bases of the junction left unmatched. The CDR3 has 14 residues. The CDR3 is CASSLQGALNEQFF. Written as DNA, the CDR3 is TGCGCCAGCAGCTTGCAGGGGGCACTAAATGAGCAGTTCTTC. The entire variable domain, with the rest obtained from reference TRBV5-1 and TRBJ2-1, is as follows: KAGVTQTPRYLIKTRGQQVTLSCSPISGHRSVSWYQQTPGQGLQFLFEYFSETQRNKGNFPGRFSGRQFSNSRSEMNVSTLELGDSALYLCASSLQGALNEQFFGPGTRLTVL.

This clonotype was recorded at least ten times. This CDR3 reads CASSPGTSPYEQYF. The CDR3 DNA reads as TGTGCCAGCAGCCCCGGGACTAGCCCCTACGAGCAGTACTTC. The V gene is TRBV28, the J gene TRBJ2-7; 9 nucleotides match TRBD2. Germline V gene sequence: CDR1 MDHEN, CDR2 SYDVKM. V trimming: 6 bases; J trimming: 2 bases; junction bases outside the gene matches: 5. The CDR3 has 14 amino acids.

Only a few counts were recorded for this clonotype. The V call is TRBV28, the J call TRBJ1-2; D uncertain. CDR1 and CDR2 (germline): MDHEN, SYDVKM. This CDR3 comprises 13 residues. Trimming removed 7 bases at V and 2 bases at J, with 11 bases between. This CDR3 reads CASTLSVNYGYTF. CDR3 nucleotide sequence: TGTGCCAGCACCCTGAGCGTCAACTATGGCTACACCTTC.

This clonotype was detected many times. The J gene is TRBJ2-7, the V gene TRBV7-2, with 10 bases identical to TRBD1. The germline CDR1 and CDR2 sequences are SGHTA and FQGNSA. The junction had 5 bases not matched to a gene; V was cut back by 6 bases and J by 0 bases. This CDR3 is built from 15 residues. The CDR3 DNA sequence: TGTGCCAGCAGACCCAGGACAGGGGGCTCCTACGAGCAGTACTTC. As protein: CASRPRTGGSYEQYF.

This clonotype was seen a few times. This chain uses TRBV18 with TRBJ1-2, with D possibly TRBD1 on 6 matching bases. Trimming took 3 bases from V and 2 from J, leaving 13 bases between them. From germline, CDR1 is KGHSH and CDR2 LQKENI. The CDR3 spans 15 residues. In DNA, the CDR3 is TGTGCCAGCTCACCGCCAACTACAGGGAACTATGGCTACACCTTC. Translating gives CASSPPTTGNYGYTF.

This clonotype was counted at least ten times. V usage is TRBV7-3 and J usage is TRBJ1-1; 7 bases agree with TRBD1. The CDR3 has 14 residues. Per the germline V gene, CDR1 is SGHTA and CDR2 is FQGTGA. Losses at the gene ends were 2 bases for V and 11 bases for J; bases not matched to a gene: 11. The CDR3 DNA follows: TGTGCCAGCAGCTTAGATGGAGCCAGGGGGGAGGCTTTCTTT. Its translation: CASSLDGARGEAFF.

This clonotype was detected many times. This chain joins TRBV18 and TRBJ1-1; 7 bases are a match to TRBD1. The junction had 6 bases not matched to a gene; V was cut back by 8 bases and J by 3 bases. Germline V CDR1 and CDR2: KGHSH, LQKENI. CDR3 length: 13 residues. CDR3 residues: CASSPQGDTEAFF. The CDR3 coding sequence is TGTGCCAGCAGTCCGCAGGGGGACACTGAAGCTTTCTTT.

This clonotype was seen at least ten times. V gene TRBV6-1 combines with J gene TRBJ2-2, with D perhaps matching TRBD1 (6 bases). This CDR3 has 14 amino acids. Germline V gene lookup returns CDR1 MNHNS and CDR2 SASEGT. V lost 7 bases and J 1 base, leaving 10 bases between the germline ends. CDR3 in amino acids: CASIWTVNTGELFF. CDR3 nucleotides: TGTGCCAGCATCTGGACAGTGAACACCGGGGAGCTGTTTTTT.

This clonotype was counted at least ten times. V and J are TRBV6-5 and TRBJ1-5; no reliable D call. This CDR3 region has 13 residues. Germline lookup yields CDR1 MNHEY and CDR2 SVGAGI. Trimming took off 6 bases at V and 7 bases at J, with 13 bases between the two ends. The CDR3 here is CASSHGPIQPQHF. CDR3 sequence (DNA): TGTGCCAGCAGCCACGGACCGATCCAGCCCCAGCATTTT.

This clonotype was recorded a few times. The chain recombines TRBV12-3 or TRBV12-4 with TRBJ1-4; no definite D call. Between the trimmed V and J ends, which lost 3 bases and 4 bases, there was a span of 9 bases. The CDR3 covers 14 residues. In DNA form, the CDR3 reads TGTGCCAGCAGTTTGGGTCAGAATAATGAAAAACTGTTTTTT. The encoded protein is CASSLGQNNEKLFF.

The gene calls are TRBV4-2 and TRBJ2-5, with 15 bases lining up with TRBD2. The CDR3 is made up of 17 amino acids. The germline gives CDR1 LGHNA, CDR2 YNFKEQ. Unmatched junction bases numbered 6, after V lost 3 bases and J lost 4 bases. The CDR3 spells CASSQYPGLAGGETQYF. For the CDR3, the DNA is TGTGCCAGCAGCCAGTACCCGGGACTAGCGGGGGGAGAGACCCAGTACTTC.

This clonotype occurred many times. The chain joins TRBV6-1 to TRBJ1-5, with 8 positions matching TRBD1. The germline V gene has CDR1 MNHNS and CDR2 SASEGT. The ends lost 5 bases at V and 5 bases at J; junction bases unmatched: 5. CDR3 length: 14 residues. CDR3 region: CASSLGQGDQPQHF. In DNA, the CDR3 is TGTGCCAGCAGTTTAGGACAGGGTGATCAGCCCCAGCATTTT.

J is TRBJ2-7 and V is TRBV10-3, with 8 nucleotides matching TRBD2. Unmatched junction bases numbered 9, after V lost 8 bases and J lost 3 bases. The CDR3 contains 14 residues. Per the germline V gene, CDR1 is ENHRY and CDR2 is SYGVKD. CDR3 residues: CAISGGAHGYEQYF. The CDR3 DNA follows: TGTGCCATCTCGGGGGGGGCGCACGGCTACGAGCAGTACTTC.

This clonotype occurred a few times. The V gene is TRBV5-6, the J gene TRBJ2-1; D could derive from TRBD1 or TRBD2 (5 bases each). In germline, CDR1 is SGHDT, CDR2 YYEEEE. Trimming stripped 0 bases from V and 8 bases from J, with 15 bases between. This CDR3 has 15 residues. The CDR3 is CASSLGAGRGYEQFF. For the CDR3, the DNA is TGTGCCAGCAGCTTGGGGGCAGGGAGAGGGTATGAGCAGTTCTTC.

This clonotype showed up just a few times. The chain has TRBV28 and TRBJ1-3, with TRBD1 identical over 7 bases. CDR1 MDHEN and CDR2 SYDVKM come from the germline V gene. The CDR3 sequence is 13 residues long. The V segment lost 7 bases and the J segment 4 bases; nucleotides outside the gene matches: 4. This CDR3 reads CASTRGLGNTIYF. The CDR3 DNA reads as TGTGCCAGCACTAGGGGGCTGGGAAACACCATATATTTT.

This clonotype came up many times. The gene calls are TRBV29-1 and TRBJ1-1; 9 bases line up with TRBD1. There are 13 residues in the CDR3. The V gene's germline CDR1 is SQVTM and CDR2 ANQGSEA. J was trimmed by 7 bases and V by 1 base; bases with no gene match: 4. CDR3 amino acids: CSVEGRTGDEAFF. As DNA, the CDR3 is TGCAGCGTTGAAGGAAGGACAGGGGATGAAGCTTTCTTT.

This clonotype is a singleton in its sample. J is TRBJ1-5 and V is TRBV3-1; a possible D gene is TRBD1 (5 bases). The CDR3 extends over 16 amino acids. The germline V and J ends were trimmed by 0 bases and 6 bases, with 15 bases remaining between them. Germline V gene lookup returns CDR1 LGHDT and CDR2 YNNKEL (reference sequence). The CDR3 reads CASSQDNGGLGQPQHF. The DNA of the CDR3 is TGTGCCAGCAGCCAAGATAATGGGGGGTTGGGTCAGCCCCAGCATTTT.

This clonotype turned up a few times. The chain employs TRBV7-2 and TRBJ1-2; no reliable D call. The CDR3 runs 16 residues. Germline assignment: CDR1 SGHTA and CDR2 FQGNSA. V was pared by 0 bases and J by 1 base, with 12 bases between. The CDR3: CASSLALTELNYGYTF. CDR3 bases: TGTGCCAGCAGCTTAGCACTCACAGAACTTAACTATGGCTACACCTTC.

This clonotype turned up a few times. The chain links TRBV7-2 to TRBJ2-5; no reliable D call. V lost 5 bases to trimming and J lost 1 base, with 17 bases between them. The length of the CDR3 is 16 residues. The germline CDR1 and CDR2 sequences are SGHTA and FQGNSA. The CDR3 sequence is CASSPTRWGSQETQYF. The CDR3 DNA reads TGTGCCAGCAGCCCAACGCGGTGGGGAAGCCAAGAGACCCAGTACTTC.